This T cell receptor (beta chain) was sequenced during a study of blood T cell repertoires in COVID-19. Trimming stripped 2 bases from V and 0 bases from J, with 8 bases between. In germline, CDR1 is KGHSH, CDR2 LQKENI. This CDR3 contains 15 residues. Turning to this clone: In the same sample, other DNA sequences code for this CDR3.

Repertoires were generated with immunoSEQ multiplex PCR, while TCRdb's copy carries only in-frame clones and drops some. The sample holds about 400,000 clones, 70% to 90% seen once. This receptor was taken from a woman between 40 and 55 years old with acute COVID-19. The V and J genes are TRBV18 and TRBJ1-5; D not resolved. Input material: PBMCs or T cells enriched from blood (not recorded which). In DNA, the CDR3 is TGTGCCAGCTCACCAAGCGGGAATAGCAATCAGCCCCAGCATTTT. Translated: CASSPSGNSNQPQHF.